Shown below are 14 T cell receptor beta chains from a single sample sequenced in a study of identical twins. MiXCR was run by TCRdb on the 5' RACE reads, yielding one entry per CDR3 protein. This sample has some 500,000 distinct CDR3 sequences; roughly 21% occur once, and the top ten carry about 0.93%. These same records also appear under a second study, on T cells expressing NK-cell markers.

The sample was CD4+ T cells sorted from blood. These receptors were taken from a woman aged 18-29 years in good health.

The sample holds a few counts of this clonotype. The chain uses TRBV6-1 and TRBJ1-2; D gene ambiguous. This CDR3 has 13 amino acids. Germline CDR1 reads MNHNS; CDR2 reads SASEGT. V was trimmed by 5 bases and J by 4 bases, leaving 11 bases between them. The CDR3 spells CASSQSGLYGYTF. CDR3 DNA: TGTGCCAGCAGTCAATCTGGCCTCTATGGCTACACCTTC.

The CDR3, as DNA: TGTGCCAGCAGAACAAGCGGGAGGGACACCGGGGAGCTGTTTTTT. Translation: CASRTSGRDTGELFF. The chain carries TRBV6-2 or TRBV6-3 and TRBJ2-2; 10 bases map to TRBD2. Trimming took 6 bases from V and 3 from J; bases not matched to a gene: 4. The CDR3 runs to 15 residues. Germline V gene lookup returns CDR1 MNHEY and CDR2 SVGEGT.

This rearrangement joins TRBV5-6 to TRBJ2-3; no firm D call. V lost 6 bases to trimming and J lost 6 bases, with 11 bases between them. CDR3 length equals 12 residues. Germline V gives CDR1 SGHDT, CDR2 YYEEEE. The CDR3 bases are TGTGCCAGCACCCAGAACCGGGATACGCAGTATTTT. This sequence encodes CASTQNRDTQYF.

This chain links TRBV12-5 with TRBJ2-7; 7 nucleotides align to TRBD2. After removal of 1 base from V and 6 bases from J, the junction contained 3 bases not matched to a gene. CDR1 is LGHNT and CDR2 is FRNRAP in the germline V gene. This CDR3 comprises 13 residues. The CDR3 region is CASGLGGSAEQYF. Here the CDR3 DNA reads TGTGCTAGTGGTTTGGGCGGGAGTGCCGAGCAGTACTTC.

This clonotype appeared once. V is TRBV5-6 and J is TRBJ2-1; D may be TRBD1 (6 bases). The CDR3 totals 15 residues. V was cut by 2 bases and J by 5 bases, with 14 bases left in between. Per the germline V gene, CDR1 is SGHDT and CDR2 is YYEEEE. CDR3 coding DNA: TGTGCCAGCAGCTTCGGTGGGGGCGGAAACAATGAGCAGTTCTTC. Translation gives CASSFGGGGNNEQFF.

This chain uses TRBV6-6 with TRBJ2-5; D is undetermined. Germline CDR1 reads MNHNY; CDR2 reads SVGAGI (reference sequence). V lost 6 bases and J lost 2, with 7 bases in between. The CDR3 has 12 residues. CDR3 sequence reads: CASSRRQETQYF. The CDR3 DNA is TGTGCCAGCAGCCGACGTCAAGAGACCCAGTACTTC.

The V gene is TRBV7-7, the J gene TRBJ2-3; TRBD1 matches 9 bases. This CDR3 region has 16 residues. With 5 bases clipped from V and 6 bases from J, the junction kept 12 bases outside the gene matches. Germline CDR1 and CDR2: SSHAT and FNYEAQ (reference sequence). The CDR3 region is CASSPLVQGARDTQYF. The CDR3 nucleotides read TGTGCCAGCAGCCCTCTCGTACAGGGGGCGAGGGATACGCAGTATTTT.

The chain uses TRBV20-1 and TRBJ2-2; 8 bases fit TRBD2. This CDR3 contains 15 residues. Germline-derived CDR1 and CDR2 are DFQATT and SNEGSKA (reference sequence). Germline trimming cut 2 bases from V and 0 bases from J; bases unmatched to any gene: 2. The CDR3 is CSARRGGTNTGELFF. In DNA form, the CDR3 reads TGCAGTGCTAGACGGGGGGGTACGAACACCGGGGAGCTGTTTTTT.

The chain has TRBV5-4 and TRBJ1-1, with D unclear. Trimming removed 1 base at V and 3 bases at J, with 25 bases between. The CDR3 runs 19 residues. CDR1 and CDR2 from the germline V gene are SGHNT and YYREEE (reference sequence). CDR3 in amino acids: CASSLPGGRGPFSDTEAFF. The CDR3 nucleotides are TGTGCCAGCAGCTTGCCGGGAGGCCGTGGTCCCTTCTCGGACACTGAAGCTTTCTTT.

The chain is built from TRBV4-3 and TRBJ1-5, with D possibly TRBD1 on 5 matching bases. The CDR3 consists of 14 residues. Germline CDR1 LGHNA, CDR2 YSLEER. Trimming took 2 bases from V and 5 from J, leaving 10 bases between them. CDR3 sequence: CASSQRTGDQPQHF. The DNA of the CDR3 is TGCGCCAGCAGCCAACGGACGGGGGATCAGCCCCAGCATTTT.

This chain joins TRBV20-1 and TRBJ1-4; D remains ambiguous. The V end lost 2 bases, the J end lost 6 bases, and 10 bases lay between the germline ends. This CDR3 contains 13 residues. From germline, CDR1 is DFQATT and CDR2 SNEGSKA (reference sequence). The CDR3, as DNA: TGCAGTGCTAGAAACGGGCCCGATGAAAAACTGTTTTTT. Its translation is CSARNGPDEKLFF.

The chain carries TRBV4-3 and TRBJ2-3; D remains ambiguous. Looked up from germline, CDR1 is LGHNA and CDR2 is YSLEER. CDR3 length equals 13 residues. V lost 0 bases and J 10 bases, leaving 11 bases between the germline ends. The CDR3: CASSQDLRDAQYF. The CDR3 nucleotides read TGCGCCAGCAGCCAAGATCTAAGGGATGCGCAGTATTTT.

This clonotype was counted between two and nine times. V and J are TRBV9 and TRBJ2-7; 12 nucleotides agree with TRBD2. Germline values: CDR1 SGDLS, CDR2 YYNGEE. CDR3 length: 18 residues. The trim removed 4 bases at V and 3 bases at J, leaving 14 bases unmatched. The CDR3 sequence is CASSLGSATSGRLYEQYF. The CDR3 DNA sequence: TGTGCCAGCAGCCTGGGGTCCGCGACTAGCGGGAGACTCTACGAGCAGTACTTC.

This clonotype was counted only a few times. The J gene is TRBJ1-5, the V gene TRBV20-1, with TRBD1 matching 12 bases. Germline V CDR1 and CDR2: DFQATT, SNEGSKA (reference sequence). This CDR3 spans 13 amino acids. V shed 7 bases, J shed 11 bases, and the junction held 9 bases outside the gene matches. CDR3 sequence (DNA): TGCAGTGGGGGACAGGGGGCGAAGAGGGCCCAGCATTTT. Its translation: CSGGQGAKRAQHF.